A single sample is the source of the 32 T cell receptor beta chains below, sequenced in a study of T cells expressing NK-cell markers. TCRdb reanalyzed the 5' RACE reads, giving one entry per CDR3 protein sequence and no DNA. The sample's table shows 200,000 to 300,000 distinct CDR3 sequences. The source material was blood T cells: a sorted CD56 or NKG2C T cell subset, CD4+ or CD8+ T cells, or bulk PBMC T cells (not recorded which). These receptors were collected from a man between 18 and 29 years old in good health.

This chain uses TRBV6-1 with TRBJ1-1; TCRdb calls TRBD1, which cannot be checked without DNA. This CDR3 contains 15 residues. Germline V gives CDR1 MNHNS, CDR2 SASEGT. The CDR3 region is CASTQEGGLGPEAFF.

The V gene is TRBV2, the J gene TRBJ2-6. The germline V gene encodes CDR1 SNHLY and CDR2 FYNNEI. CDR3 length: 16 amino acids. This chain's CDR3 is CASSVGSISGANVLTF. The full variable domain, in which reference TRBV2 and TRBJ2-6 provide the parts outside the CDR3, is EPEVTQTPSHQVTQMGQEVILRCVPISNHLYFYWYRQILGQKVEFLVSFYNNEISEKSEIFDDQFSVERPDGSNFTLKIRSTKLEDSAMYFCASSVGSISGANVLTFGAGSRLTVL.

The chain couples TRBV6-5 to TRBJ2-1; TCRdb selects TRBD1, and the lack of DNA leaves this call unchecked. The CDR3 has 12 amino acids. Germline V gene lookup returns CDR1 MNHEY and CDR2 SVGAGI. Here the CDR3 reads CASTQGRGEQFF.

The chain is built from TRBV7-6 and TRBJ1-5; with no DNA, the TCRdb D assignment of TRBD1 cannot be verified. CDR1 and CDR2 (germline): SGHVS, FNYEAQ. The CDR3 is made up of 16 amino acids. The CDR3 region is CASSLGGQGDDQPQHF.

The CDR3 spells CSASITSGRGDEQFF. The chain has TRBV20-1 and TRBJ2-1; with no DNA, the TCRdb D assignment of TRBD2 cannot be verified. The CDR3 loop spans 15 amino acids. The germline gives CDR1 DFQATT, CDR2 SNEGSKA (reference sequence).

The chain joins TRBV7-9 to TRBJ2-1; no DNA is available, so the TRBD1 call from TCRdb remains unchecked. Germline CDR1 SEHNR, CDR2 FQNEAQ (reference sequence). The CDR3 is 13 amino acids. The CDR3 reads CASSLAGGNEQFF.

The chain combines TRBV5-1 with TRBJ2-7; TCRdb reports TRBD1, a call that lacks DNA to check it against. Germline V gene sequence: CDR1 SGHRS, CDR2 YFSETQ. The CDR3 sequence is 14 residues long. The CDR3 sequence is CASSLGDNSYEQYF.

The chain links TRBV4-3 to TRBJ1-1. The germline CDR1 and CDR2 sequences are LGHNA and YSLEER. The CDR3 is 13 residues long. CDR3 protein: CASSQARDTEAFF.

The chain joins TRBV5-5 to TRBJ2-7; TCRdb names TRBD2, which stays unverified in the absence of DNA. Germline V gene lookup returns CDR1 SGHKS and CDR2 YYEKEE (reference sequence). CDR3 length: 14 amino acids. The CDR3 loop reads CASSRAPGLYEQYF. Full variable domain (remainder filled in from reference TRBV5-5 and TRBJ2-7): DAGVTQSPTHLIKTRGQQVTLRCSPISGHKSVSWYQQVLGQGPQFIFQYYEKEERGRGNFPDRFSARQFPNYSSELNVNALLLGDSALYLCASSRAPGLYEQYFGPGTRLTVT.

V usage is TRBV7-9 and J usage is TRBJ2-2; the D call from TCRdb, TRBD1, cannot be confirmed without DNA. The germline CDR1 and CDR2 sequences are SEHNR and FQNEAQ (reference sequence). The CDR3 has 16 residues. This chain's CDR3 is CASSHGLDRNTGELFF.

V is TRBV29-1 and J is TRBJ1-2; there is no DNA to check the TCRdb D call of TRBD1. Germline CDR1 and CDR2: SQVTM and ANQGSEA. This CDR3 is 13 amino acids long. CDR3 residues: CSVWDVHNYGYTF.

The chain joins TRBV18 to TRBJ1-6; TCRdb gives TRBD1 as the D gene, but with no DNA this cannot be confirmed. CDR3 length equals 15 residues. Germline CDR1 and CDR2: KGHSH and LQKENI. The chain's CDR3 is CASSPEPGTNSPLHF.

This chain joins TRBV10-3 and TRBJ1-1; TCRdb names TRBD1, which stays unverified in the absence of DNA. The CDR3 is 18 amino acids. CDR1 is ENHRY and CDR2 is SYGVKD in the germline V gene. CDR3 in amino acids: CAGSNSGTGAAWGTEAFF.

J is TRBJ2-1 and V is TRBV24-1; the D call from TCRdb, TRBD1, cannot be confirmed without DNA. Looked up from germline, CDR1 is KGHDR and CDR2 is SFDVKD. The CDR3 runs 17 residues. The CDR3 here is CATSDPNPGTGRDEQFF.

The chain uses TRBV6-1 and TRBJ2-5; TCRdb names TRBD1, which stays unverified in the absence of DNA. Germline V lookup: CDR1 MNHNS, CDR2 SASEGT. The CDR3 is 15 amino acids. The CDR3 here is CASKPGGEYQETQYF.

The rearrangement joins TRBV20-1 to TRBJ2-7; TCRdb gives TRBD2 as the D gene, but with no DNA this cannot be confirmed. Looked up from germline, CDR1 is DFQATT and CDR2 is SNEGSKA (reference sequence). The CDR3 spans 13 residues. The CDR3 is CSAKAGARDEQYF.

The V call is TRBV29-1, the J call TRBJ1-2; TCRdb's assignment of TRBD1 cannot be checked, as there is no DNA. The CDR3 has 12 amino acids. CDR1 and CDR2 (germline): SQVTM, ANQGSEA. The CDR3 reads CSVHSGGNGYTF.

The chain links TRBV7-3 to TRBJ2-3. Germline V gene data show CDR1 as SGHTA and CDR2 as FQGTGA. This CDR3 has 14 residues. CDR3 loop: CASSLGAITDTQYF.

V is TRBV6-1 and J is TRBJ2-1; TCRdb reports TRBD1, a call that lacks DNA to check it against. The CDR3 spans 15 residues. Germline CDR1 reads MNHNS; CDR2 reads SASEGT. This chain's CDR3 is CASSPTGGYYNEQFF.

The chain uses TRBV4-3 and TRBJ2-3; TCRdb designates TRBD1, a call that cannot be tested without DNA. The CDR3 length is 15 residues. The V gene's germline CDR1 is LGHNA and CDR2 YSLEER. The CDR3: CASSQFARTSHTQYF.

V usage is TRBV7-9 and J usage is TRBJ2-3; TCRdb returns TRBD1, unconfirmable since there is no DNA. The CDR3 totals 14 residues. Germline lookup yields CDR1 SEHNR and CDR2 FQNEAQ (reference sequence). CDR3 in amino acids: CASSLGGQPDTQYF.

V and J are TRBV12-3 or TRBV12-4 and TRBJ2-2; there is no DNA to check the TCRdb D call of TRBD1. This CDR3 is 17 amino acids long. This CDR3 is CASSVLDRGAPIGELFF.

The gene calls are TRBV11-3 and TRBJ1-1. Per germline, CDR1 SGHNT and CDR2 YENEEA. The CDR3 extends over 13 amino acids. The CDR3 region is CASSPDYNTEAFF.

The chain employs TRBV28 and TRBJ1-5. Germline V gives CDR1 MDHEN, CDR2 SYDVKM. The CDR3 extends over 15 amino acids. CDR3 protein: CASIKLGYSNQPQHF.

The J gene is TRBJ2-3, the V gene TRBV5-6. Germline CDR1 SGHDT, CDR2 YYEEEE. This CDR3 comprises 16 residues. The CDR3: CASSLAFSRNTDTQYF. The full variable domain, in which reference TRBV5-6 and TRBJ2-3 provide the parts outside the CDR3, is DAGVTQSPTHLIKTRGQQVTLRCSPKSGHDTVSWYQQALGQGPQFIFQYYEEEERQRGNFPDRFSGHQFPNYSSELNVNALLLGDSALYLCASSLAFSRNTDTQYFGPGTRLTVL.

V gene TRBV12-3 or TRBV12-4 combines with J gene TRBJ2-5; there is no DNA to check the TCRdb D call of TRBD2. The CDR3 totals 14 residues. This CDR3 reads CASSLGRQLKTQYF.

The rearrangement uses TRBV29-1 and TRBJ2-3. This CDR3 has 11 amino acids. Per the germline V gene, CDR1 is SQVTM and CDR2 is ANQGSEA. The CDR3 sequence is CSALRTDTQYF.

The V gene is TRBV6-2 or TRBV6-3, the J gene TRBJ1-5; TCRdb picks TRBD1, but there is no DNA to check that call. The V gene's germline CDR1 is MNHEY and CDR2 SVGEGT. There are 15 residues in the CDR3. The CDR3: CASSYSGLPGQPQHF.

V and J are TRBV20-1 and TRBJ1-4. This CDR3 is 13 amino acids long. Germline V CDR1 and CDR2: DFQATT, SNEGSKA (reference sequence). The CDR3 sequence: CSARDPFGSRKFF.

The rearrangement uses TRBV12-3 or TRBV12-4 and TRBJ2-7. The CDR3 totals 12 residues. CDR3 loop: CASSFDYYEQYF.

The rearrangement links TRBV14 to TRBJ2-1; TCRdb's D gene call, TRBD1, goes unchecked for lack of DNA. Germline loops: CDR1 SGHDN, CDR2 FVKESK. This CDR3 has 16 amino acids. CDR3 sequence: CASSQIRQGPYNEQFF.

The chain is built from TRBV4-1 and TRBJ1-1; the TRBD1 assignment by TCRdb is unverifiable without DNA. This CDR3 has 14 amino acids. Germline loops: CDR1 MGHRA, CDR2 YSYEKL. The CDR3 spells CASSQAGVGPEAFF.